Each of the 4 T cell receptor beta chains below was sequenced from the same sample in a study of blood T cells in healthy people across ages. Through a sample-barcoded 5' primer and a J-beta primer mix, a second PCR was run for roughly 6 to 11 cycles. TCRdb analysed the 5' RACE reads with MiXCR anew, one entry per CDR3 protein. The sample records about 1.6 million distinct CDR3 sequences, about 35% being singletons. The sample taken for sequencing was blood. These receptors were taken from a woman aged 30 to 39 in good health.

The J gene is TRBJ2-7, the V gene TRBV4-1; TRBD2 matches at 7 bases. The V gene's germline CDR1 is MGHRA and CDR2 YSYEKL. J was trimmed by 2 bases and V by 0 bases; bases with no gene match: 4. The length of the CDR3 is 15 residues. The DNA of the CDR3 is TGCGCCAGCAGCCAAGAGTCAGCGGGAACCTACGAGCAGTACTTC. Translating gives CASSQESAGTYEQYF.

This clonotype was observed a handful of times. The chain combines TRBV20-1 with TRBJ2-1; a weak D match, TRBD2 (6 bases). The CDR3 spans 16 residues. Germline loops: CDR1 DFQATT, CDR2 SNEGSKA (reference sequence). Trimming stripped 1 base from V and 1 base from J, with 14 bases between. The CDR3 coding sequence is TGCAGTGCTAGAGTAGTACTAGCCGAATCCTACAATGAGCAGTTCTTC. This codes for CSARVVLAESYNEQFF.

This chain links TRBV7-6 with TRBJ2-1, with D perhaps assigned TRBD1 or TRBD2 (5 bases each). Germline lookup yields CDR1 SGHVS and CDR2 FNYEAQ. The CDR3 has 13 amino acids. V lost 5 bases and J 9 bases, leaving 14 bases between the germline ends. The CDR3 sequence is CASSVSIGTEQFF. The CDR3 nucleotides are TGTGCCAGCAGCGTTAGTATAGGGACTGAGCAGTTCTTC.

CDR3 in DNA: TGTGCCAGCAGCCGGGGGTCTCAACAAGAGACCCAGTACTTC. The encoded protein is CASSRGSQQETQYF. J is TRBJ2-5 and V is TRBV9, with a possible D match to TRBD2 (6 bases). Germline V gene data show CDR1 as SGDLS and CDR2 as YYNGEE. The V and J ends lost 4 bases and 2 bases respectively, with 12 bases between them. There are 14 residues in the CDR3.